The 27 T cell receptor beta chains presented below share a single source sample, sequenced in a study of T cell responses to AZD1222 COVID-19 vaccine. Profiling relied on immunoSEQ multiplex PCR, and the TCRdb table lists in-frame clones only, not all of them. The table has tens of thousands of clones, under 90% seen once. The sequencing used peripheral blood, collected on day 0 of AZD1222 vaccination. These TCRs come from an adult in good health.

This clone was found once. The rearrangement uses TRBV5-5 and TRBJ2-1; 14 positions match TRBD2. The trim removed 4 bases at V and 7 bases at J, leaving 13 bases unmatched. The CDR3 is 18 residues long. Germline CDR1 SGHKS, CDR2 YYEKEE (reference sequence). Written as DNA, the CDR3 is TGTGCCAGCAGCCGACTAGCGGGGGGGCTTAAGAGCGGGAATGAGCAGTTCTTC. Translating gives CASSRLAGGLKSGNEQFF. The full variable domain, in which reference TRBV5-5 and TRBJ2-1 provide the parts outside the CDR3, is DAGVTQSPTHLIKTRGQQVTLRCSPISGHKSVSWYQQVLGQGPQFIFQYYEKEERGRGNFPDRFSARQFPNYSSELNVNALLLGDSALYLCASSRLAGGLKSGNEQFFGPGTRLTVL.

DNA of the CDR3: TGTACCTCGGGACCTAGGTACGAGCAGTACTTC. This sequence encodes CTSGPRYEQYF. The rearrangement uses TRBV28 and TRBJ2-7; D may correspond to TRBD1 or TRBD2 (5 bases each). The CDR3 runs 11 residues. Germline CDR1 is MDHEN and CDR2 is SYDVKM.

This rearrangement joins TRBV19 to TRBJ1-1; D not certain. Per germline, CDR1 LNHDA and CDR2 SQIVND (reference sequence). The length of the CDR3 is 13 residues. Trimming pared 4 bases from V and 0 bases from J, leaving 6 bases between. CDR3 nucleotides: TGTGCCAGTAGTAAGACGTTGAACACTGAAGCTTTCTTT. Residues: CASSKTLNTEAFF.

Here the CDR3 reads CASIRLTTDTQYF. The CDR3 DNA follows: TGTGCCAGCATTCGACTCACCACAGATACGCAGTATTTT. The genes are TRBV6-5 and TRBJ2-3; D uncertain. Between the trimmed V and J ends, which lost 7 bases and 2 bases, there was a span of 10 bases. CDR1 MNHEY and CDR2 SVGAGI come from the germline V gene. The length of the CDR3 is 13 residues.

The chain has TRBV28 and TRBJ2-5; 9 nucleotides match TRBD2. The germline gives CDR1 MDHEN, CDR2 SYDVKM. Unmatched junction bases numbered 15, after V lost 2 bases and J lost 2 bases. This CDR3 has 19 residues. CDR3 sequence (DNA): TGTGCCAGCAGTTTAAGGGGGAATAGCGGGAGACCTTTTCAAGAGACCCAGTACTTC. This codes for CASSLRGNSGRPFQETQYF.

This sequence joins TRBV2 and TRBJ1-1, with D hard to call. Germline CDR1 is SNHLY and CDR2 is FYNNEI. V was pared by 11 bases and J by 6 bases, with 19 bases between. The length of the CDR3 is 13 residues. The CDR3 DNA follows: TGTGCCGCTTACCCCGGGGAGGGCCCTGAAGCTTTCTTT. It translates to CAAYPGEGPEAFF. Together with reference TRBV2 and TRBJ1-1, the CDR3 gives the full variable domain: EPEVTQTPSHQVTQMGQEVILRCVPISNHLYFYWYRQILGQKVEFLVSFYNNEISEKSEIFDDQFSVERPDGSNFTLKIRSTKLEDSAMYFCAAYPGEGPEAFFGQGTRLTVV.

V and J are TRBV6-5 and TRBJ2-3, with unresolved D. V shed 7 bases and J shed 2 bases, with 7 bases lying between them. There are 12 residues in the CDR3. Germline CDR1 reads MNHEY; CDR2 reads SVGAGI. CDR3: CASTYFTDTQYF. The CDR3 DNA reads as TGTGCCAGCACCTATTTCACAGATACGCAGTATTTT.

The gene calls are TRBV18 and TRBJ2-7, with 9 bases lining up with TRBD1. Germline CDR1 reads KGHSH; CDR2 reads LQKENI. The length of the CDR3 is 15 residues. V dropped 8 bases and J dropped 5; count of bases not matched to a gene: 13. As DNA, the CDR3 is TGTGCCAGCCAAGGGTCGGGACAGGGCGTCCACGAGCAGTACTTC. Its protein product is CASQGSGQGVHEQYF.

The rearrangement links TRBV19 to TRBJ1-3; maybe TRBD1 (6 bases). This CDR3 spans 14 amino acids. V lost 8 bases to trimming and J lost 6 bases, with 17 bases between them. Germline V CDR1 and CDR2: LNHDA, SQIVND (reference sequence). CDR3 sequence: CASHPQDRTNTIYF. The CDR3 nucleotides read TGTGCCAGTCACCCCCAAGACAGGACAAACACCATATATTTT.

Points on this clone: This sample includes further DNA sequences coding for the same CDR3. V and J are TRBV3-1 (or the pseudogene TRBV3-2) and TRBJ1-1; D is undetermined. The germline CDR1 and CDR2 sequences are LGHDT and YNNKEL (reference sequence). This CDR3 has 12 residues. The V end was cut by 3 bases, the J end by 0 bases, with 2 bases between. The CDR3, as DNA: TGTGCCAGCAGCCAGGTGAACACTGAAGCTTTCTTT. Its translation: CASSQVNTEAFF.

The chain recombines TRBV5-6 with TRBJ1-6; D might be TRBD1 (6 bases). CDR1 and CDR2 (germline): SGHDT, YYEEEE. Trimming shortened V by 2 bases and J by 9 bases, and 18 bases separated the two germline ends. The CDR3 is 16 amino acids. The CDR3 loop is CASSFVRGSSGSPLHF. Here the CDR3 DNA reads TGTGCCAGCAGCTTTGTCAGGGGCTCGAGTGGTTCACCCCTCCACTTT.

The genes are TRBV19 and TRBJ1-2, with 7 bases fitting TRBD1. Per the germline V gene, CDR1 is LNHDA and CDR2 is SQIVND (reference sequence). The V gene end was trimmed by 7 bases and the J gene end by 2 bases; junction bases not matched to a gene: 10. This CDR3 contains 15 residues. CDR3 nucleotide sequence: TGTGCCAGTAACCTATTATCCAGGGGGAACTATGGCTACACCTTC. Translation: CASNLLSRGNYGYTF. Looking up the rest from reference TRBV19 and TRBJ1-2 gives the full variable domain: DGGITQSPKYLFRKEGQNVTLSCEQNLNHDAMYWYRQDPGQGLRLIYYSQIVNDFQKGDIAEGYSVSREKKESFPLTVTSAQKNPTAFYLCASNLLSRGNYGYTFGSGTRLTVV.

The chain combines TRBV9 with TRBJ2-5; 9 bases agree with TRBD2. This CDR3 has 14 amino acids. Germline-derived CDR1 and CDR2 are SGDLS and YYNGEE. V lost 3 bases to trimming and J lost 5 bases; unmatched junction nucleotides: 5. The CDR3 nucleotides read TGTGCCAGCAGCGACCGGGCGGGAGGGGAGACCCAGTACTTC. Protein product: CASSDRAGGETQYF.

The CDR3 DNA is TGTGCCAGCAGCTTAGCGCGACTAGCGGGAGCCAGTGAGCAGTTCTTC. Its translation is CASSLARLAGASEQFF. The rearrangement links TRBV7-8 to TRBJ2-1; 12 bases are shared with TRBD2. V gave up 0 bases and J gave up 9 bases; unmatched junction bases: 6. Germline V gene sequence: CDR1 SGHVS, CDR2 FQNEAQ. The CDR3 is made up of 16 amino acids.

The chain couples TRBV6-5 to TRBJ1-1, with 9 nucleotides matching TRBD1. The trim removed 4 bases at V and 6 bases at J, leaving 3 bases unmatched. The V gene's germline CDR1 is MNHEY and CDR2 SVGAGI. The CDR3 has 13 residues. The CDR3 loop is CASSFTGGAEAFF. For the CDR3, the DNA is TGTGCCAGCAGTTTCACAGGGGGCGCTGAAGCTTTCTTT.

J is TRBJ1-1 and V is TRBV5-6; 7 bases match TRBD1. This CDR3 has 14 amino acids. With V trimmed by 1 base and J by 4 bases, 4 bases remained unmatched. In germline, CDR1 is SGHDT, CDR2 YYEEEE. CDR3 amino acids: CASSLSTGRTEAFF. The CDR3 bases are TGTGCCAGCAGCTTGTCGACAGGGCGCACTGAAGCTTTCTTT. Using reference TRBV5-6 and TRBJ1-1 for the parts outside the CDR3, the full variable domain is DAGVTQSPTHLIKTRGQQVTLRCSPKSGHDTVSWYQQALGQGPQFIFQYYEEEERQRGNFPDRFSGHQFPNYSSELNVNALLLGDSALYLCASSLSTGRTEAFFGQGTRLTVV.

The chain uses TRBV3-1 (or the pseudogene TRBV3-2) and TRBJ2-3, with D perhaps given as TRBD1 or TRBD2 (6 bases each). CDR1 is LGHDT, CDR2 YNNKEL, per germline (reference sequence). Between the trimmed V and J ends, which lost 6 bases and 1 base, there was a span of 11 bases. This CDR3 is 14 amino acids long. CDR3 residues: CASSPGAGTDTQYF. The CDR3 DNA reads TGTGCCAGCAGTCCGGGGGCTGGCACAGATACGCAGTATTTT.

The rearrangement uses TRBV30 and TRBJ2-5; 10 bases fit TRBD1. This CDR3 has 15 amino acids. The V gene's germline CDR1 is GTSNPN and CDR2 SVGIG (reference sequence). V gave up 1 base and J gave up 4 bases; unmatched junction bases: 6. The CDR3 coding sequence is TGTGCCTGGAGTGGTGGGACAGGGGAATTAGAGACCCAGTACTTC. Translation gives CAWSGGTGELETQYF. Based on the CDR3 plus reference TRBV30 and TRBJ2-5, the full variable domain is SQTIHQWPATLVQPVGSPLSLECTVEGTSNPNLYWYRQAAGRGLQLLFYSVGIGQISSEVPQNLSASRPQDRQFILSSKKLLLSDSGFYLCAWSGGTGELETQYFGPGTRLLVL.

CDR3 bases: TGCGCCAGCAGCAGTGGACAGGGAATCTATAATTCACCCCTCCACTTT. This sequence encodes CASSSGQGIYNSPLHF. This chain joins TRBV5-1 and TRBJ1-6; 8 bases match TRBD1. With 4 bases clipped from V and 3 bases from J, the junction kept 6 bases outside the gene matches. The germline CDR1 and CDR2 sequences are SGHRS and YFSETQ. This CDR3 region has 16 residues.

This chain links TRBV19 with TRBJ2-1; D could derive from TRBD1 or TRBD2 (5 bases each). The CDR3 extends over 15 amino acids. From germline, CDR1 is LNHDA and CDR2 SQIVND (reference sequence). V was clipped by 3 bases and J by 7 bases, with 16 bases between them. The CDR3 reads CASSIRPGRLNEQFF. The CDR3 DNA reads TGTGCCAGTAGTATCCGTCCAGGGAGACTTAATGAGCAGTTCTTC.

This rearrangement joins TRBV10-2 to TRBJ2-7; no reliable D call. Trimming removed 5 bases at V and 2 bases at J, with 4 bases between. This CDR3 has 11 residues. The V gene's germline CDR1 is WSHSY and CDR2 SAAADI. This CDR3 is CASSYAYEQYF. The DNA of the CDR3 is TGCGCCAGCAGTTACGCCTACGAGCAGTACTTC.

The rearrangement uses TRBV9 and TRBJ2-5; the match to TRBD2 covers 12 bases. This CDR3 has 19 residues. Germline loops: CDR1 SGDLS, CDR2 YYNGEE. Germline trimming cut 0 bases from V and 3 bases from J; bases unmatched to any gene: 12. CDR3 nucleotide sequence: TGTGCCAGCAGCGTAGAAGGGGCTAGCGGGAGGGCCGGGGAAGAGACCCAGTACTTC. Residues: CASSVEGASGRAGEETQYF.

There are many counts of this clone. The chain recombines TRBV30 with TRBJ1-6; 8 bases are shared with TRBD1. V trimming: 4 bases; J trimming: 5 bases; junction bases outside the gene matches: 10. Per the germline V gene, CDR1 is GTSNPN and CDR2 is SVGIG (reference sequence). The CDR3 totals 16 residues. CDR3 bases: TGTGCCTGGACCTATGATGAGGACAGGGATAATTCACCCCTCCACTTT. Protein sequence: CAWTYDEDRDNSPLHF.

The chain uses TRBV2 and TRBJ1-2, with D possibly matching TRBD1 (6 bases). Germline V gene lookup returns CDR1 SNHLY and CDR2 FYNNEI. Trimming cost V 6 bases and J 2 bases, with 13 bases left between them. The CDR3 is 14 residues long. This CDR3 reads CASSQTGMNYGYTF. For the CDR3, the DNA is TGTGCCAGCAGCCAGACAGGCATGAACTATGGCTACACCTTC. The entire variable domain, with the rest obtained from reference TRBV2 and TRBJ1-2, is as follows: EPEVTQTPSHQVTQMGQEVILRCVPISNHLYFYWYRQILGQKVEFLVSFYNNEISEKSEIFDDQFSVERPDGSNFTLKIRSTKLEDSAMYFCASSQTGMNYGYTFGSGTRLTVV.

The rearrangement links TRBV11-3 to TRBJ2-7; D tentatively reads TRBD1 or TRBD2 (5 bases each). The CDR3 contains 14 residues. V lost 5 bases, J lost 0 bases, and 11 bases lay in between. In germline, CDR1 is SGHNT, CDR2 YENEEA. In nucleotides, the CDR3 is TGTGCCAGCAGCGAGGGGCACAGCTCCTACGAGCAGTACTTC. This gives the protein CASSEGHSSYEQYF.

The chain couples TRBV24-1 to TRBJ1-1, with D perhaps TRBD1 (6 bases). Trimming removed 4 bases from V and 3 bases from J, with 20 bases in between. The length of the CDR3 is 17 residues. Germline V gene data show CDR1 as KGHDR and CDR2 as SFDVKD. This CDR3 reads CATSDRGHRERYTEAFF. The CDR3 region has the DNA TGTGCCACCAGTGACCGGGGACATCGGGAAAGATACACTGAAGCTTTCTTT.

V gene TRBV5-1 combines with J gene TRBJ1-6; tentative D call: TRBD1 (5 bases). The CDR3 sequence is 15 residues long. The V gene lost 4 bases and the J gene lost 14 bases, with 22 bases spanning the gap. Germline CDR1 is SGHRS and CDR2 is YFSETQ. For the CDR3, the DNA is TGCGCCAGCAGCCCCCGGGACGGCTCAATTTCGTCCCTCCACTTT. This sequence encodes CASSPRDGSISSLHF.